This TCR beta chain was profiled in a study of blood T cell repertoires in COVID-19 (dated by TCRdb to 2019 to 2021). The study in broad terms: Collaborator samples came from the United States, Italy and Spain and covered acute and convalescent phases of COVID-19. Deeply sampled blood TCRbeta repertoires from subjects exposed to, actively infected with, or recovered from COVID-19 were included in the dataset. The material from the prospective study consisted of cDNA or gDNA derived from T cells, B-cell-depleted T cells, or PBMCs. Samples were obtained from the ongoing ImmuneRACE study (first 160 participants) and from 1,200 or so subjects provided by 6 global collaborators. The sample metadata nearly always contained a de-identified subject ID, COVID-19 status, age in years and sex. Where available, HLA class I and class II types were obtained from metadata supplied by the sample provider rather than from assay-based typing. The repertoires were released in a freely available public database intended as a resource for research on the immune response to SARS-CoV-2. Points the paper makes about the study in general: Clinical and demographic metadata were provided uncurated, with the amount varying by source and participant.

This clone turned up a few times. It lacks a known antigen. Nothing much larger sits one base from this clone, and base qualities are not available. Enrolling through a virtual design, the prospective study's participants ranged in age from roughly 18 to 89 years and lived across 20 to 30 United States geographic areas. In the prospective study, cohorts were assigned on the basis of participant-reported clinical history obtained from a screening survey and a study questionnaire. Recovered participants in ImmuneRACE Cohort 3 were defined by two consecutive negative NP/OP PCR tests, clearance by a healthcare professional, or resolution of symptoms. Mobile phlebotomists in the prospective study collected whole blood, serum and a nasopharyngeal or oropharyngeal swab from every participant. Over a roughly two-month period, participants in the prospective study had the option of providing additional blood draws and questionnaires. Before DNA extraction, blood samples from the prospective study were shipped at room temperature or frozen.

TCRbeta CDR3 regions were amplified from genomic DNA by means of the immunoSEQ Assay, a bias-controlled multiplex PCR. For the original study's pipeline: Within the assay, amplification of reference gene primers was used to estimate how many nucleated cells each sample contained. To quantify the absolute abundance of each unique TCRbeta CDR3 rearrangement, sequence reads were collapsed and filtered. For each sample, productive Simpson clonality was calculated as the square root of Simpson's diversity index across productive rearrangements. In its TCRdb copy, this immuneACCESS table keeps in-frame sequences only and misses some clones. Where compared with another copy, unresolved V genes explain less than half of these, and the others have no known cause. The DNA was the basis for D and trimming; V, J and clone size are from that table. Recorded for this sample are around 480,000 clones; 87% of them occurred a single time. The top ten constitute under 0.85% of the sample.

The CDR3 numbers 16 residues from cysteine through phenylalanine. CDR3 DNA is the only sequence kept; it has 48 bases, read in frame from the first base. The germline V and J ends show losses of 5 bases and 0 bases respectively, and no gene match explains 7 bases of the junction. For CDR1 and CDR2, the germline V gene (reference sequence) lists LGHDT and YNNKEL. The sequenced material came from PBMCs or T cells enriched from blood (not recorded which). The chain couples TRBV3-1 (or the pseudogene TRBV3-2) to TRBJ2-7, and 10 junctional nucleotides match TRBD2. The receptor was isolated from a woman aged 18-29 years who had recovered from COVID-19. CDR3 loop: CASSTSSGGLSYEQYF. The sequenced DNA: TGTGCCAGCAGCACTTCTAGCGGGGGTCTCTCCTACGAGCAGTACTTC.